The next 32 T cell receptor beta chains were all read from a single sample in a study of cytomegalovirus exposure and HLA in healthy donors. TCRdb's copy holds only in-frame clones and misses some; the assay was immunoSEQ multiplex PCR. This sample carries 150,000 to 200,000 clones, roughly 83% of them seen once, and the ten largest clones take 1.4% to 1.5%. The sequenced material came from PBMCs. All receptors come from a woman younger than 35 in good health and CMV-seronegative.

The rearrangement links TRBV5-1 to TRBJ2-7; the D gene is possibly TRBD1 (5 bases). V lost 5 bases and J 1 base, leaving 10 bases between the germline ends. This CDR3 region has 13 residues. Germline loops: CDR1 SGHRS, CDR2 YFSETQ. The CDR3 here is CASRGLDSYEQYF. The CDR3 DNA sequence: TGCGCCAGCAGGGGGCTTGATTCCTACGAGCAGTACTTC.

The V and J genes are TRBV4-1 and TRBJ2-1, with D perhaps matching TRBD2 (5 bases). Looked up from germline, CDR1 is MGHRA and CDR2 is YSYEKL. The CDR3 has 16 residues. Between the trimmed V and J ends, which lost 0 bases and 5 bases, there was a span of 14 bases. The CDR3 DNA reads as TGCGCCAGCAGCCAAGATCTGTTAGCGCCCAACAATGAGCAGTTCTTC. It translates to CASSQDLLAPNNEQFF.

The CDR3 reads CASSLDFVTGDTGELFF. As DNA, the CDR3 is TGTGCCAGCAGCTTAGATTTTGTGACAGGGGACACCGGGGAGCTGTTTTTT. The chain uses TRBV7-3 and TRBJ2-2; 8 bases match TRBD1. V shed 2 bases, J shed 3 bases, and the junction held 8 bases outside the gene matches. The germline gives CDR1 SGHTA, CDR2 FQGTGA. The CDR3 contains 17 residues.

The chain is built from TRBV5-4 and TRBJ2-7, with 9 nucleotides matching TRBD1. The V segment lost 4 bases and the J segment 3 bases; nucleotides outside the gene matches: 2. The CDR3 extends over 13 amino acids. Germline CDR1 is SGHNT and CDR2 is YYREEE (reference sequence). The CDR3 nucleotides are TGTGCCAGCAGCCTGACAGGGGGCTACGAGCAGTACTTC. The encoded protein is CASSLTGGYEQYF.

This clone has only one observation. This chain connects TRBV6-6 to TRBJ2-1, with 7 bases that match TRBD1. V lost 2 bases and J lost 4; bases outside the gene matches: 8. The V gene's germline CDR1 is MNHNY and CDR2 SVGAGI (reference sequence). The CDR3 is 16 amino acids. The CDR3: CASSYGSGQRYNEQFF. In DNA form, the CDR3 reads TGTGCCAGCAGTTACGGGTCGGGACAGAGATACAATGAGCAGTTCTTC.

V and J are TRBV12-5 and TRBJ1-1; D is ambiguous. The CDR3 totals 12 residues. The germline CDR1 and CDR2 sequences are LGHNT and FRNRAP. Trimming cost V 3 bases and J 10 bases, with 12 bases left between them. This CDR3 is CASGFQATPAFF. CDR3 sequence (DNA): TGTGCTAGTGGTTTCCAGGCCACGCCAGCTTTCTTT.

The chain links TRBV6-1 to TRBJ2-7; D is ambiguous. The CDR3 is 12 residues long. Germline lookup yields CDR1 MNHNS and CDR2 SASEGT. Trimming cost V 6 bases and J 3 bases, with 9 bases left between them. CDR3 coding DNA: TGTGCCAGCAGACCTGAGTACTACGAGCAGTACTTC. Amino acids: CASRPEYYEQYF.

J is TRBJ1-6 and V is TRBV5-1, with TRBD1 matching over 9 bases. Germline CDR1 reads SGHRS; CDR2 reads YFSETQ. The CDR3 loop spans 13 amino acids. With 7 bases clipped from V and 9 bases from J, the junction kept 5 bases outside the gene matches. The CDR3 DNA follows: TGCGCCAGCTCAGGGACAGGGCCTTCACCCCTCCACTTT. It is translated as CASSGTGPSPLHF.

This chain uses TRBV10-3 with TRBJ1-2; D may be TRBD1 (5 bases). Trimming pared 5 bases from V and 3 bases from J, leaving 13 bases between. Germline V gives CDR1 ENHRY, CDR2 SYGVKD. CDR3 length: 14 amino acids. As DNA, the CDR3 is TGTGCCATCAGTTCCGCGCAGGGCCACTATGGCTACACCTTC. Encoded protein: CAISSAQGHYGYTF.

The table lists this clone with a count of one. The chain couples TRBV30 to TRBJ2-3; D perhaps matches TRBD2 (5 bases). The CDR3 consists of 13 residues. Germline CDR1 and CDR2: GTSNPN and SVGIG (reference sequence). V was pared by 4 bases and J by 2 bases, with 10 bases between. Here the CDR3 DNA reads TGTGCCTGGATTGGACTTCCCACAGATACGCAGTATTTT. Protein product: CAWIGLPTDTQYF.

V gene TRBV7-6 combines with J gene TRBJ1-5; TRBD1 might be the D (5 bases). The CDR3 extends over 14 amino acids. CDR1 is SGHVS, CDR2 FNYEAQ, per germline. Trimming stripped 1 base from V and 3 bases from J, with 7 bases between. The chain's CDR3 is CASSLGGYNQPQHF. In DNA, the CDR3 is TGTGCCAGCAGCTTAGGGGGCTACAATCAGCCCCAGCATTTT.

Remarks on this clone: The sample contains more than one DNA sequence encoding this CDR3. The rearrangement joins TRBV7-9 to TRBJ1-1; perhaps TRBD1 as D (5 bases). CDR1 and CDR2 from the germline V gene are SEHNR and FQNEAQ (reference sequence). The ends were cut back, 5 bases at V and 1 base at J, with 8 bases in the middle. There are 13 residues in the CDR3. CDR3 in amino acids: CASSLGQNTEAFF. For the CDR3, the DNA is TGTGCCAGCAGCCTCGGACAGAACACTGAAGCTTTCTTT.

The V gene is TRBV7-3, the J gene TRBJ2-2; 10 nucleotides match TRBD1. CDR3 length: 17 residues. Unmatched junction bases numbered 7, after V lost 0 bases and J lost 6 bases. Germline V gives CDR1 SGHTA, CDR2 FQGTGA. CDR3 DNA sequence: TGTGCCAGCAGCTTAACAGACGGGACAGGGGTTGCCGGGGAGCTGTTTTTT. Translated, it gives CASSLTDGTGVAGELFF.

V and J are TRBV5-3 and TRBJ2-5; TRBD2 matches 8 bases. TRBV5-3 has ORF status, its function being uncertain. The trim removed 5 bases at V and 5 bases at J, leaving 8 bases unmatched. The CDR3 totals 14 residues. The CDR3 reads CARRLGGADETQYF. The CDR3 DNA sequence: TGTGCCAGAAGACTCGGGGGGGCCGATGAGACCCAGTACTTC.

The chain carries TRBV5-6 and TRBJ2-7; TRBD1 agrees at 7 bases. Trimming removed 0 bases from V and 6 bases from J; junction bases left unmatched: 6. Germline V gene data show CDR1 as SGHDT and CDR2 as YYEEEE. The CDR3 is 14 amino acids. CDR3 sequence (DNA): TGTGCCAGCAGCTTGGGGACAGGAGATTTCGAGCAGTACTTC. This translates into CASSLGTGDFEQYF. Together with reference TRBV5-6 and TRBJ2-7, the CDR3 gives the full variable domain: DAGVTQSPTHLIKTRGQQVTLRCSPKSGHDTVSWYQQALGQGPQFIFQYYEEEERQRGNFPDRFSGHQFPNYSSELNVNALLLGDSALYLCASSLGTGDFEQYFGPGTRLTVT.

The V gene is TRBV9, the J gene TRBJ1-2, with D maybe TRBD1 (5 bases). Germline CDR1 reads SGDLS; CDR2 reads YYNGEE. This CDR3 region has 15 residues. V shed 3 bases and J shed 1 base, with 13 bases lying between them. The CDR3 here is CASSADLGLNYGYTF. CDR3 nucleotides: TGTGCCAGCAGCGCAGACTTGGGACTTAACTATGGCTACACCTTC.

The chain uses TRBV14 and TRBJ2-3; TRBD2 matches 12 bases. The CDR3 consists of 18 residues. V gave up 0 bases and J gave up 9 bases; unmatched junction bases: 13. Looked up from germline, CDR1 is SGHDN and CDR2 is FVKESK. CDR3 sequence: CASSQDLTSGGLRRTQYF. In DNA form, the CDR3 reads TGTGCCAGCAGCCAAGACCTCACTAGCGGGGGGCTCCGGAGGACGCAGTATTTT.

In its sample, this clone was seen once. This sequence joins TRBV7-6 and TRBJ1-6; D is undetermined. Germline V gives CDR1 SGHVS, CDR2 FNYEAQ. Deletions cut 5 bases from V and 6 bases from J, with 8 bases between. This CDR3 has 13 residues. CDR3 loop: CASSRDINSPLHF. The CDR3 DNA reads as TGTGCCAGCAGCCGCGACATTAATTCACCCCTCCACTTT.

J is TRBJ1-2 and V is TRBV2; 11 bases are a match to TRBD1. The J segment lost 8 bases and the V segment lost 2 bases, leaving 10 bases of the junction unmatched. The CDR3 sequence is 16 residues long. The germline V gene encodes CDR1 SNHLY and CDR2 FYNNEI. CDR3 residues: CASSERDRGKGGGYTF. CDR3 nucleotides: TGTGCCAGCAGTGAAAGGGACAGGGGGAAAGGAGGGGGCTACACCTTC.

The chain joins TRBV6-1 to TRBJ1-5; D call uncertain. The CDR3 consists of 16 residues. V gave up 2 bases and J gave up 4 bases, with 15 bases separating them. Germline V CDR1 and CDR2: MNHNS, SASEGT. CDR3 residues: CASSETTGFINQPQHF. DNA for the CDR3: TGTGCCAGCAGTGAAACCACGGGGTTCATAAATCAGCCCCAGCATTTT.

This chain joins TRBV10-3 and TRBJ2-7; 14 nucleotides align to TRBD2. The CDR3 has 18 residues. Germline CDR1 ENHRY, CDR2 SYGVKD. V was clipped by 2 bases and J by 0 bases; unmatched bases: 6. The CDR3 DNA sequence: TGTGCCATCAGTGAGATCCCCGGACTAGCGGGAGGCTCCTACGAGCAGTACTTC. Its translation is CAISEIPGLAGGSYEQYF.

The CDR3 is CARPAPAGDIHGEQYF. CDR3 bases: TGTGCCCGACCCGCGCCAGCGGGGGACATACATGGCGAGCAGTACTTC. This chain connects TRBV6-4 to TRBJ2-7; 8 nucleotides line up with TRBD2. The CDR3 runs to 16 residues. V shed 11 bases and J 6 bases; nucleotides not matched to a gene: 21. CDR1 and CDR2 (germline): MRHNA, SNTAGT.

CDR3 loop: CASRGQGGADSPLHF. DNA of the CDR3: TGTGCCAGCAGGGGACAGGGCGGGGCTGATTCACCCCTCCACTTT. This rearrangement joins TRBV2 to TRBJ1-6, with 9 bases that match TRBD1. With V trimmed by 6 bases and J by 8 bases, 8 bases remained unmatched. Germline lookup yields CDR1 SNHLY and CDR2 FYNNEI. This CDR3 is 15 amino acids long.

The chain is built from TRBV7-9 and TRBJ2-7; 9 bases fit TRBD1. Germline V gives CDR1 SEHNR, CDR2 FQNEAQ (reference sequence). The CDR3 spans 15 residues. V trimming: 5 bases; J trimming: 0 bases; junction bases outside the gene matches: 5. The CDR3 DNA reads TGTGCCAGCAGCAAACAGGGGGCCCACTCCTACGAGCAGTACTTC. Protein: CASSKQGAHSYEQYF.

The rearrangement joins TRBV5-4 to TRBJ1-1; no clear D gene. CDR3 size: 14 residues. Per the germline V gene, CDR1 is SGHNT and CDR2 is YYREEE (reference sequence). The germline V and J ends were trimmed by 4 bases and 1 base, with 11 bases remaining between them. As DNA, the CDR3 is TGTGCCAGCAGCCCGGCGGTAACGAACACTGAAGCTTTCTTT. It yields the protein CASSPAVTNTEAFF.

The rearrangement joins TRBV15 to TRBJ2-1; 11 bases are shared with TRBD2. The junction had 3 bases not matched to a gene; V was cut back by 0 bases and J by 5 bases. The CDR3 length is 16 residues. Germline CDR1 is LNHNV and CDR2 is YYDKDF (reference sequence). CDR3 region: CATSREVTSGNNEQFF. As DNA, the CDR3 is TGTGCCACCAGCAGAGAAGTGACTAGCGGGAACAATGAGCAGTTCTTC.

In DNA, the CDR3 is TGTGCCAGCAGCTTAGGGGTCAGGGAAAAACTGTTTTTT. It encodes CASSLGVREKLFF. J is TRBJ1-4 and V is TRBV11-2; D gene unclear. Germline loops: CDR1 SGHAT, CDR2 FQNNGV. The V and J ends lost 1 base and 8 bases respectively, with 8 bases between them. The CDR3 length is 13 residues.

In DNA form, the CDR3 reads TGTGCCAGTAGTGTAGCGGGGATGTCCTACGAGCAGTACTTC. It is translated as CASSVAGMSYEQYF. The gene calls are TRBV19 and TRBJ2-7; 8 bases align to TRBD2. Per germline, CDR1 LNHDA and CDR2 SQIVND (reference sequence). CDR3 length: 14 residues. J was trimmed by 1 base and V by 5 bases; bases with no gene match: 4.

This chain uses TRBV19 with TRBJ1-2; 7 bases fit TRBD1. J gave up 1 base and V 1 base, and 6 bases lay outside the gene matches. The CDR3 covers 16 residues. CDR1 and CDR2 (germline): LNHDA, SQIVND (reference sequence). The CDR3 here is CASSIARTGFNYGYTF. In nucleotides, the CDR3 is TGTGCCAGTAGTATAGCCCGGACAGGTTTTAACTATGGCTACACCTTC.

This clone was seen just once. The rearrangement uses TRBV6-1 and TRBJ2-7; 10 positions agree with TRBD2. CDR3 length: 16 residues. Germline CDR1 is MNHNS and CDR2 is SASEGT. V lost 3 bases to trimming and J lost 6 bases; unmatched junction nucleotides: 11. In DNA form, the CDR3 reads TGTGCCAGCAGTGACTTTCTAGCGGGGGCCAAAAGCGAGCAGTACTTC. It encodes CASSDFLAGAKSEQYF.

V and J are TRBV30 and TRBJ2-1, with TRBD2 matching 15 bases. Germline V lookup: CDR1 GTSNPN, CDR2 SVGIG (reference sequence). This CDR3 is built from 17 residues. V lost 1 base to trimming and J lost 6 bases; unmatched junction nucleotides: 7. CDR3 region: CAWSAWTSGRVSNEQFF. The CDR3 region has the DNA TGTGCCTGGAGTGCCTGGACTAGCGGGAGGGTAAGCAATGAGCAGTTCTTC.

This chain uses TRBV18 with TRBJ1-1; D call uncertain. Between the trimmed V and J ends, which lost 0 bases and 4 bases, there was a span of 12 bases. CDR3 size: 15 residues. The V gene's germline CDR1 is KGHSH and CDR2 LQKENI. CDR3 region: CASSPPAGITTEAFF. The CDR3 DNA reads TGTGCCAGCTCACCACCTGCAGGAATAACCACTGAAGCTTTCTTT. Supplemented by reference TRBV18 and TRBJ1-1, the full variable domain reads NAGVMQNPRHLVRRRGQEARLRCSPMKGHSHVYWYRQLPEEGLKFMVYLQKENIIDESGMPKERFSAEFPKEGPSILRIQQVVRGDSAAYFCASSPPAGITTEAFFGQGTRLTVV.